Given below is one T cell receptor (beta chain) in context. The record originates from a study of blood T cell repertoires in COVID-19. About the study: PBMCs, B-cell-depleted T cells, or T cells provided the cDNA or gDNA that made up the material.

Only in-frame clones appear in the TCRdb table, and some are missing; sequencing was by immunoSEQ multiplex PCR. The sample includes about 190,000 clones, roughly four fifths of them seen just once. This receptor was obtained from a middle-aged woman with acute or convalescent COVID-19. Sequencing was carried out using peripheral blood.

The CDR3 coding sequence is TGTGCGACAGGGGAGAAATTCGAGCAGTACTTC. Translated, it gives CATGEKFEQYF. The chain joins TRBV7-6 to TRBJ2-7; TRBD1 aligns across 8 bases. The V gene's germline CDR1 is SGHVS and CDR2 FNYEAQ. The CDR3 is 11 residues long.